The source of this T cell receptor (beta chain) is a study of T-cell memory formation after mild COVID-19. Study-wide results and caveats: The appearance of some responding clones in pre-infection memory suggested that cross-reactive memory joined.

In regard to this clonotype: Its antigen is unknown.

5'RACE primed from the constant segment yielded TCR alpha and TCR beta cDNA libraries bearing sample barcodes and UMIs. TCRdb fed the 5' RACE reads into MiXCR, producing one record per CDR3 protein. Of around 310,000 distinct CDR3 sequences listed, roughly an eighth are singletons. This clonotype was sampled from a man between 18 and 29 years old who had mild COVID-19 (a few samples of this study predate the infection). Cell type and time point are not known. The sequenced material came from PBMCs or a T cell subset sorted from them (not recorded which).

Written as DNA, the CDR3 is TGTGCCAGCAGTTACGGGCGGGGGGCCCAAGAGACCCAGTACTTC. This translates into CASSYGRGAQETQYF. The chain couples TRBV6-5 to TRBJ2-5; 8 nucleotides match TRBD2. J was trimmed by 1 base and V by 2 bases; bases with no gene match: 3. Looked up from germline, CDR1 is MNHEY and CDR2 is SVGAGI. The CDR3 runs 15 residues.